The rows below give T cell receptor beta chains drawn from one sample of a study of control samples from healthy donors and cancer patients. Data came from immunoSEQ multiplex PCR; TCRdb stores just in-frame clones and leaves some out. The sample yields around 170,000 clones, around nine tenths seen once. Material for sequencing was blood. These receptors were obtained from a woman in her twenties or thirties in good health. Each CDR3 is given with its conserved first and last residue. Each record gives: CDR3 protein, J gene, V gene.

cdr3_aa: CASSGWERDTGELFF
j_call: TRBJ2-2
v_call: TRBV19

cdr3_aa: CASSDGDQPQHF
j_call: TRBJ1-5
v_call: TRBV19

cdr3_aa: CASSQWTGKGYGYTF
j_call: TRBJ1-2
v_call: TRBV14

cdr3_aa: CAIQGNGNQPQHF
j_call: TRBJ1-5
v_call: TRBV10-3

cdr3_aa: CASSLAATGELFF
j_call: TRBJ2-2
v_call: TRBV7-9

cdr3_aa: CASSLERNYGYTF
j_call: TRBJ1-2
v_call: TRBV5-1

cdr3_aa: CATSDWQETQYF
j_call: TRBJ2-5
v_call: TRBV24-1

cdr3_aa: CASSQGEAGGGNTQYF
j_call: TRBJ2-3
v_call: TRBV4-1

cdr3_aa: CASRRLAGGPVTGELFF
j_call: TRBJ2-2
v_call: TRBV6-6

cdr3_aa: CASSKDSCGSRETQYF
j_call: TRBJ2-5
v_call: TRBV21-1

cdr3_aa: CASSGRPYEQYF
j_call: TRBJ2-7
v_call: TRBV28

cdr3_aa: CASKGANGQFF
j_call: TRBJ2-1
v_call: TRBV19

cdr3_aa: CASSLGRGKNFEAFF
j_call: TRBJ1-1
v_call: TRBV7-7

cdr3_aa: CASSLASTDTQYF
j_call: TRBJ2-3
v_call: TRBV12-3/TRBV12-4

cdr3_aa: CASYRDTTDTQYF
j_call: TRBJ2-3
v_call: TRBV7-9

cdr3_aa: CASSYPLGTADTQYF
j_call: TRBJ2-3
v_call: TRBV6-2/TRBV6-3

cdr3_aa: CASSRAQGPDTQYF
j_call: TRBJ2-3
v_call: TRBV4-1

cdr3_aa: CASSVGTGEREKLFF
j_call: TRBJ1-4
v_call: TRBV9

cdr3_aa: CASSLSSGGFNEQFF
j_call: TRBJ2-1
v_call: TRBV23-1

cdr3_aa: CSARRQTEAFF
j_call: TRBJ1-1
v_call: TRBV20-1

cdr3_aa: CASSVHVNTEAFF
j_call: TRBJ1-1
v_call: TRBV9

cdr3_aa: CASSSTGLVGTDTQYF
j_call: TRBJ2-3
v_call: TRBV19

cdr3_aa: CASSLGAGETQYF
j_call: TRBJ2-5
v_call: TRBV7-9

cdr3_aa: CASSPTTSGAADTQYF
j_call: TRBJ2-3
v_call: TRBV5-1

cdr3_aa: CSVDTARTEAFF
j_call: TRBJ1-1
v_call: TRBV29-1

cdr3_aa: CASSQGNTREAFF
j_call: TRBJ1-1
v_call: TRBV14

cdr3_aa: CASSALSGVDTGELFF
j_call: TRBJ2-2
v_call: TRBV18

cdr3_aa: CASSLQRGTYNEQFF
j_call: TRBJ2-1
v_call: TRBV7-9

cdr3_aa: CASSHRRVGELFF
j_call: TRBJ2-2
v_call: TRBV10-1

cdr3_aa: CASSPDWVGYGYTF
j_call: TRBJ1-2
v_call: TRBV19

cdr3_aa: CASSLSSTEAFF
j_call: TRBJ1-1
v_call: TRBV27

cdr3_aa: CASRAGISNQPQHF
j_call: TRBJ1-5
v_call: TRBV19

cdr3_aa: CASSHGTGENEQFF
j_call: TRBJ2-1
v_call: TRBV3-1/TRBV3-2

cdr3_aa: CASSPGGAYNEQFF
j_call: TRBJ2-1
v_call: TRBV27

cdr3_aa: CASSLREASSYEQYF
j_call: TRBJ2-7
v_call: TRBV7-8

cdr3_aa: CASMEALLNSPLHF
j_call: TRBJ1-6
v_call: TRBV6-5

cdr3_aa: CSVVLGEAEQYF
j_call: TRBJ2-7
v_call: TRBV29-1

cdr3_aa: CSVEDGRGAGNTIYF
j_call: TRBJ1-3
v_call: TRBV29-1